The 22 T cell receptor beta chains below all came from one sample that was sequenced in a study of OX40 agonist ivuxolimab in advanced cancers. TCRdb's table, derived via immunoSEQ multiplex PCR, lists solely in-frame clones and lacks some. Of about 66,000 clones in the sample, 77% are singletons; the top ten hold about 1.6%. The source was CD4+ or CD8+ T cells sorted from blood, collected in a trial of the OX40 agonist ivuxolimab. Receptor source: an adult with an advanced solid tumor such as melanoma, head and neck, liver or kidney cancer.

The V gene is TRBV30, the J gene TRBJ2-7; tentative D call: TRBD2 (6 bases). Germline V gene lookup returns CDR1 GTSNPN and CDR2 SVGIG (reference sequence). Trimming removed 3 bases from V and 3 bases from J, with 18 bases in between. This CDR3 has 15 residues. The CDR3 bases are TGTGCCTGGAGCACAGCTAGCGAGATTTTCTACGAGCAGTACTTC. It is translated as CAWSTASEIFYEQYF.

This CDR3 is CGSGVSSYNSPLHF. The CDR3 region has the DNA TGTGGTTCAGGCGTAAGCTCCTATAATTCACCCCTCCACTTT. The V gene is TRBV19, the J gene TRBJ1-6, with unresolved D. CDR1 and CDR2 from the germline V gene are LNHDA and SQIVND (reference sequence). The CDR3 is 14 amino acids. Supplemented by reference TRBV19 and TRBJ1-6, the full variable domain reads DGGITQSPKYLFRKEGQNVTLSCEQNLNHDAMYWYRQDPGQGLRLIYYSQIVNDFQKGDIAEGYSVSREKKESFPLTVTSAQKNPTAFYLCGSGVSSYNSPLHFGNGTRLTVT.

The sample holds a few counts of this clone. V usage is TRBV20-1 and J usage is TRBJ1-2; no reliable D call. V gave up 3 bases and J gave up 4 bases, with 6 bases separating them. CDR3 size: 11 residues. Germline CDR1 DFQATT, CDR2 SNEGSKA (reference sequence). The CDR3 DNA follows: TGCAGTGCTAGTACAGTCTATGGCTACACCTTC. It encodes CSASTVYGYTF.

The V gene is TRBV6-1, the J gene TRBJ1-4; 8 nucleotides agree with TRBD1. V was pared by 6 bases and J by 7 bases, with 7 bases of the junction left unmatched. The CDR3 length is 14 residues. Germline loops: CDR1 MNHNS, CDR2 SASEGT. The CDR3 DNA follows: TGTGCCAGCAGGGTACAGGGGGGCAGTGAAAAACTGTTTTTT. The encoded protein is CASRVQGGSEKLFF.

CDR3 residues: CASSPPGRRETQYF. CDR3 sequence (DNA): TGTGCCAGCTCACCACCCGGCCGCCGAGAGACCCAGTACTTC. The chain joins TRBV18 to TRBJ2-5, with D uncertain. The V and J ends lost 0 bases and 4 bases respectively, with 9 bases between them. CDR3 length: 14 amino acids. Germline assignment: CDR1 KGHSH and CDR2 LQKENI.

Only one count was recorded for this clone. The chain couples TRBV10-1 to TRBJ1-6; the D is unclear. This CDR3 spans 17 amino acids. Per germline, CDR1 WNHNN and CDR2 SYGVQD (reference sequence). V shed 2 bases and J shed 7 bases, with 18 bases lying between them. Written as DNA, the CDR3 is TGCGCCAGCAGTGAGGGAGCCGGATTCGGGTCCAATTCACCCCTCCACTTT. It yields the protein CASSEGAGFGSNSPLHF.

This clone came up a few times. The chain's CDR3 is CSVSVAKNIQYF. The DNA for the CDR3 is TGCAGCGTGTCGGTAGCCAAAAACATTCAGTACTTC. The V gene is TRBV29-1, the J gene TRBJ2-4; D gene uncertain. Germline V gene sequence: CDR1 SQVTM, CDR2 ANQGSEA. The V gene lost 6 bases and the J gene lost 0 bases, with 6 bases spanning the gap. The CDR3 extends over 12 amino acids.

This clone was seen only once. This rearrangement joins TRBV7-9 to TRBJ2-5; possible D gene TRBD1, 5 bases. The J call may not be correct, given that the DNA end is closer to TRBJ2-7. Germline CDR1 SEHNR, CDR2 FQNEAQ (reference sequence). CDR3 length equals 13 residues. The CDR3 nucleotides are TGTGCCAGCAGCAGGGGTTCATCCTACGAGCAGTACTTC. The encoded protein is CASSRGSSYEQYF.

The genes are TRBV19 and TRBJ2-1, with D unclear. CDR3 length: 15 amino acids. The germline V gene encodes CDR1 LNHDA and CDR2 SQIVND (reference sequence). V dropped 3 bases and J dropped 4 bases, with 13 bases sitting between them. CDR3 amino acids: CASSISWFTYNEQFF. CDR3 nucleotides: TGTGCCAGTAGTATCTCTTGGTTTACTTACAATGAGCAGTTCTTC. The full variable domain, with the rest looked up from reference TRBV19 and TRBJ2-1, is DGGITQSPKYLFRKEGQNVTLSCEQNLNHDAMYWYRQDPGQGLRLIYYSQIVNDFQKGDIAEGYSVSREKKESFPLTVTSAQKNPTAFYLCASSISWFTYNEQFFGPGTRLTVL.

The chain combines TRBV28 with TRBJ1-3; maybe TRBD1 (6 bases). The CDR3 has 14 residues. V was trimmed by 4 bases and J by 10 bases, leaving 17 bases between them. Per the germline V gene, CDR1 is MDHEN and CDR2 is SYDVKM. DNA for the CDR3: TGTGCCAGCAGTTCCGGGGACCTAAGGGGGACCATATATTTT. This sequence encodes CASSSGDLRGTIYF.

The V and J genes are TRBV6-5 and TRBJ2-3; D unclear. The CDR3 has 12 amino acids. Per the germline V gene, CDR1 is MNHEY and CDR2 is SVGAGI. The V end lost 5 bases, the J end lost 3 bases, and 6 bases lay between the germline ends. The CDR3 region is CASSPSTDTQYF. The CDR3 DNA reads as TGTGCCAGCAGTCCTTCTACAGATACGCAGTATTTT.

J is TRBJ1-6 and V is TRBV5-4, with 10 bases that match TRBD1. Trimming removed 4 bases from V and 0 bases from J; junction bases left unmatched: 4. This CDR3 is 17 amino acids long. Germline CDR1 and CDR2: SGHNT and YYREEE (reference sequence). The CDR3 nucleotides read TGTGCCAGCAGCAAGGACAGGGGGAGCTCCTATAATTCACCCCTCCACTTT. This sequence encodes CASSKDRGSSYNSPLHF.

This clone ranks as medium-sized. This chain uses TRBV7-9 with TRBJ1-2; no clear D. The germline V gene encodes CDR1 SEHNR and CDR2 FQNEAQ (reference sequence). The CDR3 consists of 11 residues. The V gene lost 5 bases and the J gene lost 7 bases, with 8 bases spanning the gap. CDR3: CASSITSGYTF. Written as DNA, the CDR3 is TGTGCCAGCAGCATCACAAGTGGCTACACCTTC.

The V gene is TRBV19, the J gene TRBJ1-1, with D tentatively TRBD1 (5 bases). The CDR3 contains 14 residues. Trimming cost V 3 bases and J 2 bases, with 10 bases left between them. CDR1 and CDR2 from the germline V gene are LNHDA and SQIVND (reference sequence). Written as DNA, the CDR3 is TGTGCCAGTAGTATCCAGGGTGGTAACACTGAAGCTTTCTTT. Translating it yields CASSIQGGNTEAFF. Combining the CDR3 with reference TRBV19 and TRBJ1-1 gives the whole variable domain DGGITQSPKYLFRKEGQNVTLSCEQNLNHDAMYWYRQDPGQGLRLIYYSQIVNDFQKGDIAEGYSVSREKKESFPLTVTSAQKNPTAFYLCASSIQGGNTEAFFGQGTRLTVV.

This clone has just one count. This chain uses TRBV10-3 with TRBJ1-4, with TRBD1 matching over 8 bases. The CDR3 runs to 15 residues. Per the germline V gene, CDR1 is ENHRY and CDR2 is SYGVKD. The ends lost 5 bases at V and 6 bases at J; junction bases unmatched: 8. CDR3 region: CAISRGETGDEKLFF. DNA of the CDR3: TGTGCCATCAGTCGGGGGGAGACAGGGGATGAAAAACTGTTTTTT.

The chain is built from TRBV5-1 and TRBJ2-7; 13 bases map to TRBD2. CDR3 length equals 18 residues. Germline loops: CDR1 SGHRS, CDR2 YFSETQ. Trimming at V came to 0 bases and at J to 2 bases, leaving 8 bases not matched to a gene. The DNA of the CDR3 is TGCGCCAGCAGCTTGGCTCGGACTAGCGGGAGCATCGCCTACGAGCAGTACTTC. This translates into CASSLARTSGSIAYEQYF.

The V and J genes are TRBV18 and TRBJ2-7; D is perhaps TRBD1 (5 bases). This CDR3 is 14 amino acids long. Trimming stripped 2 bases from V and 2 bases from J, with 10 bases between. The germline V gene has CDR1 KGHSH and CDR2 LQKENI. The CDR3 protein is CASSPNQGPYEQYF. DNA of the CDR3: TGTGCCAGCTCACCAAACCAGGGCCCCTACGAGCAGTACTTC. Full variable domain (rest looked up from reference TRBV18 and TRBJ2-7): NAGVMQNPRHLVRRRGQEARLRCSPMKGHSHVYWYRQLPEEGLKFMVYLQKENIIDESGMPKERFSAEFPKEGPSILRIQQVVRGDSAAYFCASSPNQGPYEQYFGPGTRLTVT.

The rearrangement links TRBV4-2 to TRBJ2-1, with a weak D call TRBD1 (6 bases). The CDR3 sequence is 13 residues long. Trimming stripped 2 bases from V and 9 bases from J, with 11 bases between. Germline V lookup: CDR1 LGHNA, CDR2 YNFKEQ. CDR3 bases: TGTGCCAGCAGCCAAAACAGGGTCGGTGAGCAGTTCTTC. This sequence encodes CASSQNRVGEQFF.

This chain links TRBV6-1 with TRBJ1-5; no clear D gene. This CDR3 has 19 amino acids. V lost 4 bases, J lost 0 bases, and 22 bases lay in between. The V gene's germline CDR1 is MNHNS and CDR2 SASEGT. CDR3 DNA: TGTGCCAGCAGTGCCCTCTCCCTACCCCGGGGATATAGCAATCAGCCCCAGCATTTT. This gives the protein CASSALSLPRGYSNQPQHF.

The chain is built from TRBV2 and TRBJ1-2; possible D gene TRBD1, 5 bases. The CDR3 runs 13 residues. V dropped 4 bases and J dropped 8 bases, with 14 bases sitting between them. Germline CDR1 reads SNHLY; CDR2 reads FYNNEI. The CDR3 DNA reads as TGTGCCAGCAGTGGTTGGCAGGGAAACGGCTACACCTTC. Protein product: CASSGWQGNGYTF.

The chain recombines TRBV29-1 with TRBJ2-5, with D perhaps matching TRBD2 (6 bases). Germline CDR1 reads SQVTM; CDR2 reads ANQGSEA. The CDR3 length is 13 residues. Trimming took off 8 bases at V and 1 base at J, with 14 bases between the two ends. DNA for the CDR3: TGCAGCTCGGGACTTCAATCCCAAGAGACCCAGTACTTC. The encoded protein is CSSGLQSQETQYF.

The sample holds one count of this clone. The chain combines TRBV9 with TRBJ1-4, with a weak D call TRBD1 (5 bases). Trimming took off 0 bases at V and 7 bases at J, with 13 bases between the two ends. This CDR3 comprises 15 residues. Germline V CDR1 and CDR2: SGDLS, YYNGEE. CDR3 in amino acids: CASSVGSGLGEKLFF. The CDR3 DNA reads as TGTGCCAGCAGCGTAGGATCAGGGCTCGGTGAAAAACTGTTTTTT.